This entry lists 29 T cell receptor beta chains sequenced from one sample in a study of T cells after yellow fever vaccination (dated by TCRdb to about 2019). Interpreted using the paper, the treatment or condition label stands for: live attenuated yellow fever vaccine strain. The library was built by means of 5' RACE. Data came from an Illumina HiSeq 2500. TCRdb applied fastp at Q25 and MiXCR to the public reads, then kept only in-frame beta chains. Rows with a matching CDR3 protein are joined into one entry that keeps the most common DNA and genes. Present in this sample are roughly 170,000 distinct CDR3 sequences, about 6.2% of which were seen just once. The ten largest clones represent less than 3.5% of the sample. Sample: CD4+ T cells sorted from PBMCs, taken on the day of the first yellow fever vaccination. The receptors originated from a man aged 18 to 35 who received the YFV17D yellow fever vaccine.

Ten or more counts support this clonotype. The chain is built from TRBV10-3 and TRBJ2-5; D may be TRBD1 (6 bases). In germline, CDR1 is ENHRY, CDR2 SYGVKD. V shed 10 bases and J shed 2 bases, with 17 bases lying between them. The CDR3 covers 14 residues. CDR3 DNA: TGTGCCAGCAGAAGTACGGACAGACAAGAGACCCAGTACTTC. Amino acid sequence: CASRSTDRQETQYF.

This clonotype appeared many times. The chain recombines TRBV20-1 with TRBJ1-5, with TRBD1 matching 10 bases. V shed 6 bases, J shed 0 bases, and the junction held 2 bases outside the gene matches. This CDR3 contains 14 residues. Germline loops: CDR1 DFQATT, CDR2 SNEGSKA (reference sequence). The CDR3 nucleotides are TGCAGTGCGGGACAGGGGATTAGCAATCAGCCCCAGCATTTT. It yields the protein CSAGQGISNQPQHF.

This chain links TRBV21-1 with TRBJ2-1; TRBD1 is the table's D call, not checked against the DNA. TRBV21-1 is assigned pseudogene status. The CDR3 has 15 amino acids. CDR3 sequence reads: CASSSRDREVDEQFF. CDR3 DNA: TGTGCCAGCAGCTCGAGGGACAGGGAGGTCGATGAGCAGTTCTTC.

This chain uses TRBV7-2 with TRBJ2-1; TRBD2 matches at 10 bases. This CDR3 is 15 amino acids long. CDR1 and CDR2 (germline): SGHTA, FQGNSA. V gave up 2 bases and J gave up 4 bases; unmatched junction bases: 2. The CDR3 here is CASSLTSGVYNEQFF. The CDR3 region has the DNA TGTGCCAGCAGCTTAACTAGCGGGGTTTACAATGAGCAGTTCTTC.

This clonotype turned up a few times. V and J are TRBV7-9 and TRBJ2-5; 7 bases fit TRBD2. V trimming: 7 bases; J trimming: 4 bases; junction bases outside the gene matches: 9. Germline V gene sequence: CDR1 SEHNR, CDR2 FQNEAQ (reference sequence). The CDR3 is 14 amino acids. The CDR3 nucleotides are TGTGCCAGCACCCCGGGCAGGGAGGGAGAGACCCAGTACTTC. Protein sequence: CASTPGREGETQYF.

A few counts support this clonotype. The genes are TRBV20-1 and TRBJ1-5; 12 nucleotides line up with TRBD1. Germline values: CDR1 DFQATT, CDR2 SNEGSKA (reference sequence). Trimming removed 2 bases from V and 0 bases from J; junction bases left unmatched: 17. The CDR3 loop spans 21 amino acids. CDR3 loop: CSARSGTGGLLAGNSNQPQHF. The DNA for the CDR3 is TGCAGTGCTAGATCCGGGACAGGGGGCTTGTTGGCGGGAAATAGCAATCAGCCCCAGCATTTT.

This clonotype was observed a few times. The chain couples TRBV9 to TRBJ2-1; tentatively, D is TRBD1 (5 bases). This CDR3 has 13 amino acids. Germline V gene sequence: CDR1 SGDLS, CDR2 YYNGEE. V dropped 2 bases and J dropped 6 bases, with 9 bases sitting between them. CDR3 sequence (DNA): TGTGCCAGCAGCGTCCAAAGGGGCAATGAGCAGTTCTTC. Translated, it gives CASSVQRGNEQFF.

The chain is built from TRBV11-2 and TRBJ2-6; D ambiguous. Looked up from germline, CDR1 is SGHAT and CDR2 is FQNNGV. The CDR3 is made up of 18 amino acids. Trimming removed 1 base at V and 0 bases at J, with 13 bases between. In nucleotides, the CDR3 is TGTGCCAGCAGCTTAGGTGGCAGAGCTTACTCTGGGGCCAACGTCCTGACTTTC. Its protein product is CASSLGGRAYSGANVLTF.

The rearrangement links TRBV7-8 to TRBJ2-5; 14 nucleotides match TRBD2. The germline CDR1 and CDR2 sequences are SGHVS and FQNEAQ. V shed 5 bases and J 7 bases; nucleotides not matched to a gene: 12. The CDR3 contains 17 residues. The CDR3 DNA is TGTGCCAGCAGCCCTACCCCGACTAGCGGGGGGGAGGGGACCCAGTACTTC. It yields the protein CASSPTPTSGGEGTQYF. The full variable domain, completed using reference TRBV7-8 and TRBJ2-5, is GAGVSQSPRYKVAKRGQDVALRCDPISGHVSLFWYQQALGQGPEFLTYFQNEAQLDKSGLPSDRFFAERPEGSVSTLKIQRTQQEDSAVYLCASSPTPTSGGEGTQYFGPGTRLLVL.

The sample holds many counts of this clonotype. The chain links TRBV12-3 or TRBV12-4 to TRBJ1-6; 7 positions match TRBD1. Trimming at V came to 5 bases and at J to 8 bases, leaving 6 bases not matched to a gene. This CDR3 comprises 14 residues. The CDR3 nucleotides are TGTGCCAGCAGTCTAACAGGGGCGGATTCACCCCTCCACTTT. Residues: CASSLTGADSPLHF.

The J gene is TRBJ2-7, the V gene TRBV12-3 or TRBV12-4; 7 nucleotides align to TRBD1. Trimming cost V 2 bases and J 7 bases; bases outside gene matches: 17. The CDR3 totals 17 residues. For the CDR3, the DNA is TGTGCCAGCAGTTTACCTCAAGACAGGGCCCCGTGGGGGGAGCAGTACGTC. Translated: CASSLPQDRAPWGEQYV.

The V and J genes are TRBV6-6 and TRBJ1-2, with a weak D call TRBD1 (6 bases). The CDR3 is 13 residues long. The ends were cut back, 8 bases at V and 1 base at J, with 11 bases in the middle. Germline loops: CDR1 MNHNY, CDR2 SVGAGI (reference sequence). The chain's CDR3 is CASCRTDNYGYTF. DNA of the CDR3: TGTGCCAGCTGTAGGACAGATAACTATGGCTACACCTTC.

This clonotype was observed many times. The chain links TRBV4-2 to TRBJ2-3; 7 bases line up with TRBD2. The CDR3 has 18 residues. The germline CDR1 and CDR2 sequences are LGHNA and YNFKEQ. J lost 6 bases, V lost 1 base, and 16 bases had no gene match. DNA of the CDR3: TGTGCCAGCAGCCAAGGACTAGCCCATAGCCAGTCTGTCGATACGCAGTATTTT. This codes for CASSQGLAHSQSVDTQYF.

This clonotype was seen only a few times. The rearrangement uses TRBV29-1 and TRBJ2-1, with a possible D match to TRBD1 (6 bases). The CDR3 spans 15 residues. From germline, CDR1 is SQVTM and CDR2 ANQGSEA. V shed 6 bases and J shed 9 bases, with 24 bases lying between them. The CDR3 DNA sequence: TGCAGCGTGGAAACAGGGATAGATGGGTTTAGTGAGCAGTTCTTC. Translated, it gives CSVETGIDGFSEQFF.

The V and J genes are TRBV7-2 and TRBJ1-5, with 7 bases lining up with TRBD1. V was pared by 7 bases and J by 2 bases, with 5 bases of the junction left unmatched. This CDR3 comprises 14 residues. Germline V gene sequence: CDR1 SGHTA, CDR2 FQGNSA. This chain's CDR3 is CASTPTGGNQPQHF. CDR3 nucleotide sequence: TGTGCCAGCACCCCTACAGGGGGCAATCAGCCCCAGCATTTT.

This clonotype appeared a few times. The J gene is TRBJ1-1, the V gene TRBV3-1, with TRBD1 matching 10 bases. Germline trimming cut 8 bases from V and 3 bases from J; bases unmatched to any gene: 3. The CDR3 has 13 amino acids. The germline V gene encodes CDR1 LGHDT and CDR2 YNNKEL (reference sequence). CDR3 loop: CASVGQGDTEAFF. As DNA, the CDR3 is TGTGCCAGCGTTGGACAGGGGGACACTGAAGCTTTCTTT. The whole variable domain, filled in from reference TRBV3-1 and TRBJ1-1, reads DTAVSQTPKYLVTQMGNDKSIKCEQNLGHDTMYWYKQDSKKFLKIMFSYNNKELIINETVPNRFSPKSPDKAHLNLHINSLELGDSAVYFCASVGQGDTEAFFGQGTRLTVV.

This clonotype was seen ten or more times. The CDR3 DNA reads as TGTGCCATCAGTAGGGACAGCAATCAGCCCCAGCATTTT. Protein product: CAISRDSNQPQHF. V gene TRBV10-3 combines with J gene TRBJ1-5, with TRBD1 as a possible D gene (5 bases). The germline CDR1 and CDR2 sequences are ENHRY and SYGVKD. Between the trimmed V and J ends, which lost 5 bases and 1 base, there was a span of 6 bases. The length of the CDR3 is 13 residues.

This clonotype has more than one count but fewer than ten. This chain uses TRBV18 with TRBJ2-7; no definite D call. CDR1 KGHSH and CDR2 LQKENI come from the germline V gene. V shed 3 bases and J shed 5 bases, with 17 bases lying between them. The CDR3 consists of 15 residues. The CDR3 is CASSPRLATRDEQYF. CDR3 coding DNA: TGTGCCAGCTCACCCCGTTTGGCTACCCGCGACGAGCAGTACTTC. The variable domain in full, with the rest retrieved from reference TRBV18 and TRBJ2-7, is NAGVMQNPRHLVRRRGQEARLRCSPMKGHSHVYWYRQLPEEGLKFMVYLQKENIIDESGMPKERFSAEFPKEGPSILRIQQVVRGDSAAYFCASSPRLATRDEQYFGPGTRLTVT.

This clonotype was seen only a few times. V gene TRBV12-3 or TRBV12-4 combines with J gene TRBJ1-5, with no clear D. V was clipped by 2 bases and J by 7 bases, with 9 bases between them. This CDR3 region has 13 residues. For the CDR3, the DNA is TGTGCCAGCAGTTTATTCGGGGAACAGCCCCAGCATTTT. It codes for CASSLFGEQPQHF.

This clonotype was recorded many times. This sequence joins TRBV7-9 and TRBJ2-1; the D gene is possibly TRBD1 (5 bases). There are 15 residues in the CDR3. Trimming cost V 2 bases and J 2 bases, with 10 bases left between them. CDR1 SEHNR and CDR2 FQNEAQ come from the germline V gene (reference sequence). The CDR3 DNA sequence: TGTGCCAGCAGCTTATTAGGGGTAACCTACAATGAGCAGTTCTTC. It encodes CASSLLGVTYNEQFF. Full variable domain (remainder filled in from reference TRBV7-9 and TRBJ2-1): DTGVSQNPRHKITKRGQNVTFRCDPISEHNRLYWYRQTLGQGPEFLTYFQNEAQLEKSRLLSDRFSAERPKGSFSTLEIQRTEQGDSAMYLCASSLLGVTYNEQFFGPGTRLTVL.

At least ten counts were recorded for this clonotype. This chain uses TRBV10-3 with TRBJ2-5; 8 nucleotides match TRBD2. There are 18 residues in the CDR3. Looked up from germline, CDR1 is ENHRY and CDR2 is SYGVKD. V gave up 4 bases and J gave up 1 base; unmatched junction bases: 14. For the CDR3, the DNA is TGTGCCATCAGTGCCCGCCCGCCCCAGCGGGGGTCCCAAGAGACCCAGTACTTC. Residues: CAISARPPQRGSQETQYF.

In its sample, this clonotype was seen a few times. The CDR3 loop reads CSASSVAGGPGGELFF. CDR3 DNA sequence: TGCAGTGCTTCATCAGTAGCGGGGGGGCCTGGCGGGGAGCTGTTTTTT. The J gene is TRBJ2-2, the V gene TRBV20-1; 11 nucleotides align to TRBD2. This CDR3 has 16 amino acids. CDR1 and CDR2 (germline): DFQATT, SNEGSKA (reference sequence). The trim removed 5 bases at V and 7 bases at J, leaving 12 bases unmatched.

This clonotype appeared many times. This rearrangement joins TRBV15 to TRBJ1-3; D is uncertain. Germline lookup yields CDR1 LNHNV and CDR2 YYDKDF (reference sequence). V lost 5 bases, J lost 0 bases, and 8 bases lay in between. This CDR3 comprises 14 residues. The CDR3 sequence is CATSLAGSGNTIYF. The CDR3 nucleotides are TGTGCCACCAGCCTGGCGGGCTCTGGAAACACCATATATTTT.

In this sample, this clonotype turned up many times. The V and J genes are TRBV20-1 and TRBJ1-3; possible D gene TRBD1, 6 bases. Germline lookup yields CDR1 DFQATT and CDR2 SNEGSKA (reference sequence). The V end lost 0 bases, the J end lost 4 bases, and 13 bases lay between the germline ends. The CDR3 is made up of 15 amino acids. The CDR3 protein is CSARDPRTEGNTIYF. The CDR3 nucleotides are TGCAGTGCTAGAGATCCCAGGACAGAAGGAAACACCATATATTTT.

This clonotype has at least ten counts. CDR3 sequence: CASSHVGDTQYF. CDR3 bases: TGTGCCAGCAGCCATGTCGGGGATACGCAGTATTTT. The chain employs TRBV14 and TRBJ2-3; D gene uncertain. Deletions cut 3 bases from V and 6 bases from J, with 7 bases between. Per germline, CDR1 SGHDN and CDR2 FVKESK. This CDR3 spans 12 amino acids.

The chain combines TRBV12-3 or TRBV12-4 with TRBJ1-4, with D possibly being TRBD1 (6 bases). CDR3 length: 16 amino acids. V shed 3 bases and J shed 4 bases, with 15 bases lying between them. In DNA, the CDR3 is TGTGCCAGCAGTTTGCCCGGGGGCGGGTATAATGAAAAACTGTTTTTT. Its translation is CASSLPGGGYNEKLFF.

This clonotype was seen ten or more times. The chain is built from TRBV25-1 and TRBJ1-1, with unresolved D. This CDR3 has 12 residues. From germline, CDR1 is MGHDK and CDR2 SYGVNS. Trimming took off 4 bases at V and 8 bases at J, with 11 bases between the two ends. The CDR3 reads CASSVTTGEAFF. CDR3 nucleotides: TGTGCCAGCAGTGTAACCACGGGAGAAGCTTTCTTT.

This clonotype was seen at least ten times. The chain combines TRBV12-3 or TRBV12-4 with TRBJ1-2; 7 bases line up with TRBD1. The CDR3 totals 16 residues. V lost 5 bases and J lost 0; bases outside the gene matches: 9. Here the CDR3 reads CASSPEGQLANYGYTF. In DNA form, the CDR3 reads TGTGCCAGCAGTCCGGAGGGACAGCTAGCTAACTATGGCTACACCTTC.

CDR3 sequence: CASSSGTGDYNEQFF. The CDR3 nucleotides read TGTGCCAGCAGCTCCGGGACAGGGGACTACAATGAGCAGTTCTTC. The chain employs TRBV7-8 and TRBJ2-1; 10 positions match TRBD1. V dropped 4 bases and J dropped 3; count of bases not matched to a gene: 3. Germline V gene sequence: CDR1 SGHVS, CDR2 FQNEAQ. This CDR3 region has 15 residues.